These 17 T cell receptor beta chains were all obtained from the same sample, sequenced in a study of OX40 agonist ivuxolimab in advanced cancers. The table came from immunoSEQ multiplex PCR; TCRdb's copy has only in-frame clones and leaves some out. The sample consists of tens of thousands of clones, approximately 88% of them appearing once. The input for sequencing was CD4+ or CD8+ T cells sorted from blood, taken in a trial of the OX40 agonist ivuxolimab. The receptors shown here come from an adult with an advanced solid tumor such as melanoma, head and neck, liver or kidney cancer.

This sequence joins TRBV28 and TRBJ2-7, with D perhaps matching TRBD1 (5 bases). Germline V gives CDR1 MDHEN, CDR2 SYDVKM. Trimming removed 8 bases at V and 2 bases at J, with 10 bases between. The CDR3 totals 12 residues. The CDR3 nucleotides are TGTGCCAGCGCAGGGAAGACCTACGAGCAGTACTTC. Its protein product is CASAGKTYEQYF. The variable domain in full, completed from reference TRBV28 and TRBJ2-7, reads DVKVTQSSRYLVKRTGEKVFLECVQDMDHENMFWYRQDPGLGLRLIYFSYDVKMKEKGDIPEGYSVSREKKERFSLILESASTNQTSMYLCASAGKTYEQYFGPGTRLTVT.

The rearrangement joins TRBV11-2 to TRBJ2-1; D unclear. Germline CDR1 SGHAT, CDR2 FQNNGV. The CDR3 length is 13 residues. The V end was cut by 4 bases, the J end by 1 base, with 5 bases between. The CDR3 DNA follows: TGTGCCAGCAGCTCGACATCCTACAATGAGCAGTTCTTC. This gives the protein CASSSTSYNEQFF.

The chain links TRBV11-3 to TRBJ2-4; 8 bases are a match to TRBD1. Germline-derived CDR1 and CDR2 are SGHNT and YENEEA. The CDR3 runs 15 residues. V trimming: 5 bases; J trimming: 6 bases; junction bases outside the gene matches: 9. The CDR3, as DNA: TGTGCCAGCAGCCCCGGACAGGGTGGGGCAAACATTCAGTACTTC. Its translation is CASSPGQGGANIQYF.

This clone has only a few counts. V and J are TRBV19 and TRBJ2-1; D is uncertain. With 5 bases removed from V and 4 bases from J, the gap between germline ends came to 12 bases. There are 14 residues in the CDR3. Germline assignment: CDR1 LNHDA and CDR2 SQIVND (reference sequence). DNA of the CDR3: TGTGCCAGTAGTCCGCTCCCCGAGTACAATGAGCAGTTCTTC. It encodes CASSPLPEYNEQFF.

The chain is built from TRBV10-3 and TRBJ2-3; TRBD1 aligns across 9 bases. CDR1 and CDR2 from the germline V gene are ENHRY and SYGVKD. The junction had 11 bases not matched to a gene; V was cut back by 6 bases and J by 4 bases. The CDR3 extends over 16 amino acids. CDR3 sequence (DNA): TGTGCCATCAGGGAACCACAGGGGGCCGGGGCAGATACGCAGTATTTT. This codes for CAIREPQGAGADTQYF.

The chain couples TRBV4-3 to TRBJ2-1, with a possible D match to TRBD2 (6 bases). The CDR3 consists of 16 residues. The ends were cut back, 0 bases at V and 4 bases at J, with 13 bases in the middle. The V gene's germline CDR1 is LGHNA and CDR2 YSLEER. The CDR3 here is CASSQEDGGAYNEQFF. In nucleotides, the CDR3 is TGCGCCAGCAGCCAAGAGGACGGGGGAGCTTACAATGAGCAGTTCTTC.

This clone is large by share. The chain links TRBV13 to TRBJ2-7, with 7 positions matching TRBD2. CDR3 length: 16 amino acids. With V trimmed by 1 base and J by 5 bases, 11 bases remained unmatched. Germline V gives CDR1 PRHDT, CDR2 FYEKMQ (reference sequence). The CDR3 is CASSLDPGGFGNEQYF. DNA for the CDR3: TGTGCCAGCAGCTTAGACCCCGGGGGGTTTGGGAACGAGCAGTACTTC.

The chain employs TRBV27 and TRBJ2-2, with TRBD1 identical over 7 bases. Germline loops: CDR1 MNHEY, CDR2 SMNVEV (reference sequence). This CDR3 has 14 amino acids. V trimming: 6 bases; J trimming: 6 bases; junction bases outside the gene matches: 7. In DNA form, the CDR3 reads TGTGCCAGCAGGATCGCAGGGGGATCCGGGGAGCTGTTTTTT. Translated, it gives CASRIAGGSGELFF.

This CDR3 is CASSLTPQGFYGYTF. CDR3 bases: TGTGCCAGCAGTTTAACGCCGCAGGGTTTCTATGGCTACACCTTC. This chain connects TRBV27 to TRBJ1-2; the D gene is possibly TRBD1 (5 bases). Trimming removed 2 bases from V and 4 bases from J, with 14 bases in between. The CDR3 runs to 15 residues. Per the germline V gene, CDR1 is MNHEY and CDR2 is SMNVEV (reference sequence).

The V and J genes are TRBV9 and TRBJ1-4; the D is unclear. V was shortened by 3 bases and J by 6 bases, with 6 bases between the two germline ends. CDR1 is SGDLS, CDR2 YYNGEE, per germline. This CDR3 is 12 amino acids long. CDR3 in amino acids: CASSGTDEKLFF. DNA of the CDR3: TGTGCCAGCAGCGGGACGGATGAAAAACTGTTTTTT.

The J gene is TRBJ1-5, the V gene TRBV13; TRBD1 might be the D (6 bases). Trimming pared 5 bases from V and 7 bases from J, leaving 12 bases between. The CDR3 loop spans 13 amino acids. Looked up from germline, CDR1 is PRHDT and CDR2 is FYEKMQ (reference sequence). The CDR3 DNA sequence: TGTGCCAGCAGCGCAGGGGTTTGGCAGCCCCAGCATTTT. Amino acid sequence: CASSAGVWQPQHF.

The rearrangement uses TRBV18 and TRBJ2-7; 11 bases line up with TRBD1. CDR1 is KGHSH, CDR2 LQKENI, per germline. CDR3 length equals 16 residues. Trimming cost V 3 bases and J 4 bases; bases outside gene matches: 8. The CDR3 coding sequence is TGTGCCAGCTCACCCTCCGAGGGGGACAGGGGGTACGAGCAGTACTTC. Translation: CASSPSEGDRGYEQYF. Using reference TRBV18 and TRBJ2-7 for the parts outside the CDR3, the full variable domain is NAGVMQNPRHLVRRRGQEARLRCSPMKGHSHVYWYRQLPEEGLKFMVYLQKENIIDESGMPKERFSAEFPKEGPSILRIQQVVRGDSAAYFCASSPSEGDRGYEQYFGPGTRLTVT.

V is TRBV27 and J is TRBJ1-1; D is perhaps TRBD1 (6 bases). The CDR3 length is 14 residues. The V end lost 3 bases, the J end lost 11 bases, and 19 bases lay between the germline ends. Germline V gene sequence: CDR1 MNHEY, CDR2 SMNVEV (reference sequence). The CDR3 reads CASSLGQGTTTAFF. CDR3 coding DNA: TGTGCCAGCAGTTTGGGACAAGGAACCACCACGGCTTTCTTT.

The rearrangement uses TRBV28 and TRBJ2-7; 8 bases fit TRBD1. The junction had 19 bases not matched to a gene; V was cut back by 9 bases and J by 6 bases. Looked up from germline, CDR1 is MDHEN and CDR2 is SYDVKM. The length of the CDR3 is 16 residues. Written as DNA, the CDR3 is TGTGCCAGTGAGACGGGACAGGCATCCCGCTTAGGCGAGCAGTACTTC. This encodes CASETGQASRLGEQYF.

This chain uses TRBV13 with TRBJ1-2; 9 bases are a match to TRBD1. The V segment lost 5 bases and the J segment 5 bases; nucleotides outside the gene matches: 9. The length of the CDR3 is 15 residues. Germline CDR1 is PRHDT and CDR2 is FYEKMQ (reference sequence). CDR3 DNA: TGTGCCAGCAGCATGCCGACAGGGGGAGATTATGGCTACACCTTC. Translating gives CASSMPTGGDYGYTF.

V gene TRBV30 combines with J gene TRBJ2-2, with 10 positions matching TRBD2. V trimming: 3 bases; J trimming: 1 base; junction bases outside the gene matches: 5. CDR1 and CDR2 from the germline V gene are GTSNPN and SVGIG (reference sequence). The CDR3 has 16 residues. The CDR3 is CAWSPSSGRNTGELFF. The CDR3 bases are TGTGCCTGGAGCCCCTCTAGCGGGAGGAACACCGGGGAGCTGTTTTTT.

V gene TRBV5-1 combines with J gene TRBJ2-1; D tentatively fits TRBD1 or TRBD2 (5 bases each). V was cut by 4 bases and J by 7 bases, with 15 bases left in between. Per the germline V gene, CDR1 is SGHRS and CDR2 is YFSETQ. The CDR3 runs 14 residues. As DNA, the CDR3 is TGCGCCAGCAGCAGCCGGGACCAAGGAAATGAGCAGTTCTTC. Amino acids: CASSSRDQGNEQFF. The whole variable domain, filled in from reference TRBV5-1 and TRBJ2-1, reads KAGVTQTPRYLIKTRGQQVTLSCSPISGHRSVSWYQQTPGQGLQFLFEYFSETQRNKGNFPGRFSGRQFSNSRSEMNVSTLELGDSALYLCASSSRDQGNEQFFGPGTRLTVL.